Listed here is a single T cell receptor beta chain. Its specificity is not known. The sample is drawn from a study of chemoradiotherapy in HPV16-positive cancers. In the study overall: Candidate HPV-specific T-cell clones and common TCR motifs came from functional assays in two HPV16-positive patients. Findings and limits, study-wide: HPV-responsive T-cell expansion during chemoradiotherapy was linked to improved recurrence-free survival in HPV16-positive patients. Only a couple of HPV16-positive patients supplied the functional HPV-specificity definition.

Using immunoSEQ multiplex PCR, the repertoire was profiled, and TCRdb retains in-frame clones only, with some absent. In the table there are 15,000 or so clones, nearly 70% of which are singletons. CDR1 SNHLY and CDR2 FYNNEI come from the germline V gene. V was clipped by 3 bases and J by 4 bases, with 1 base between them. The CDR3 contains 10 residues. The V gene is TRBV2, the J gene TRBJ2-7; D remains ambiguous. Sampling was carried out from a patient who underwent chemoradiotherapy. The source of this sequence is a human donor with HPV-associated anogenital cancer. As DNA, the CDR3 is TGTGCCAGCAGTGAGTACGAGCAGTACTTC. This sequence encodes CASSEYEQYF. Combining the CDR3 with reference TRBV2 and TRBJ2-7 gives the whole variable domain EPEVTQTPSHQVTQMGQEVILRCVPISNHLYFYWYRQILGQKVEFLVSFYNNEISEKSEIFDDQFSVERPDGSNFTLKIRSTKLEDSAMYFCASSEYEQYFGPGTRLTVT.